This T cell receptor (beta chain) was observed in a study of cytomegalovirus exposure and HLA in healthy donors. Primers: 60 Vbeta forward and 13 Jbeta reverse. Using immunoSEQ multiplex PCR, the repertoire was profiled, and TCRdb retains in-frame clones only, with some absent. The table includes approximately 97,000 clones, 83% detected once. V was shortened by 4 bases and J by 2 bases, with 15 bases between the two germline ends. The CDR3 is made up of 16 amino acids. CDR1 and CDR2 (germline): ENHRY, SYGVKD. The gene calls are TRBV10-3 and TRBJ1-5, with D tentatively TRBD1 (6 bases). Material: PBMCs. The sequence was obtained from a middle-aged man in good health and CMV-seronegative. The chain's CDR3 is CAISGGGGGGNQPQHF. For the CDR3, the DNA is TGTGCCATCAGTGGGGGGGGAGGGGGAGGCAATCAGCCCCAGCATTTT.